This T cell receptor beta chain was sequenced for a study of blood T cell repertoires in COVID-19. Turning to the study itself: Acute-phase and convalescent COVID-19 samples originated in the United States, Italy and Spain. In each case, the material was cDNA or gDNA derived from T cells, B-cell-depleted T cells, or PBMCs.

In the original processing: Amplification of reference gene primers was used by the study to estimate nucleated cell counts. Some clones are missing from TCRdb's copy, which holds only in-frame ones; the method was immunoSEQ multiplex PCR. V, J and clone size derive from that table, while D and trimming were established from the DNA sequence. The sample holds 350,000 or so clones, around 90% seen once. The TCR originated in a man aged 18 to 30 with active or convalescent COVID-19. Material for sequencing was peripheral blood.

The CDR3 DNA reads TGTGCCAGCACTTCCTACGAGCAGTACTTC. It yields the protein CASTSYEQYF. The chain joins TRBV2 to TRBJ2-7; D unresolved. CDR3 length: 10 residues. Trimming stripped 7 bases from V and 1 base from J, with 2 bases between. Germline CDR1 SNHLY, CDR2 FYNNEI.